This T cell receptor (beta chain) was identified during a study of OX40 agonist ivuxolimab in advanced cancers. On the study more broadly: Patients were dosed intravenously with ivuxolimab at 0.01 to 10 mg/kg every 2 weeks. The dose-escalation group included hepatocellular carcinoma, melanoma, renal cell carcinoma and head and neck cancer.

The protocol was immunoSEQ multiplex PCR, while the TCRdb copy is restricted to in-frame clones and leaves out a portion. This sample carries around 66,000 clones, approximately 90% of them seen once, and the ten largest clones take approximately 0.35%. Researchers took blood at baseline, on cycle 4 day 1, and on cycle 7 day 1. The CDR3 is 16 residues long. Trimming pared 5 bases from V and 0 bases from J, leaving 17 bases between. Germline-derived CDR1 and CDR2 are SGHAT and FQNNGV. In the case of this clone: The antigen is not known.

Findings and limits, study-wide: Both CD4+ and CD8+ T cell populations in blood had undergone clonal expansion by week 6 at 0.1 to 3.0 mg/kg.

V usage is TRBV11-2 and J usage is TRBJ2-7, with D maybe TRBD2 (6 bases). Material: CD4+ or CD8+ T cells sorted from blood, obtained in a trial of the OX40 agonist ivuxolimab. The sequence derives from an adult with an advanced solid tumor such as melanoma, head and neck, liver or kidney cancer. The CDR3: CASSPRGRRSSYEQYF. The DNA for the CDR3 is TGTGCCAGCAGCCCCCGGGGGAGGCGGAGCTCCTACGAGCAGTACTTC.